The 26 T cell receptor beta chains below come from one sample, sequenced in a study of brain T cells in children with intractable seizures (dated by TCRdb to about 2021). Libraries were prepared through the immunoSEQ multiplex PCR assay. The table comes from immuneACCESS by way of TCRdb, which keeps in-frame sequences with V and J called. Part of the clones is missing from these tables; in studies checked, under half for an unresolved V gene and the rest for unknown reasons. Recorded for this sample are 300,000 to 400,000 clones; 85% to 95% of them occurred a single time. The ten top clones hold 5.7% of the sample. What the time point label conveys for this sample: blood from clinic visit 5 months post-surgery; TSC patient then seizure free. The material sequenced was peripheral blood, taken 4 to 5 months after surgery. Receptor source: a boy younger than two with tuberous sclerosis and intractable seizures.

The chain has TRBV2 and TRBJ2-2; D might be TRBD1 or TRBD2, each matching 5 bases. CDR1 and CDR2 (germline): SNHLY, FYNNEI. Deletions cut 6 bases from V and 5 bases from J, with 10 bases between. The CDR3 is 13 amino acids. In nucleotides, the CDR3 is TGTGCCAGCAGCAAGGGGAGAACCGGGGAGCTGTTTTTT. Encoded protein: CASSKGRTGELFF.

This clone was recorded once. The rearrangement joins TRBV11-2 to TRBJ2-1; D remains ambiguous. Trimming removed 5 bases at V and 0 bases at J, with 20 bases between. The CDR3 runs 18 residues. Germline V gene data show CDR1 as SGHAT and CDR2 as FQNNGV. CDR3 DNA sequence: TGTGCCAGCAGCGGTTACCGGGCCACCATCGTCTCCTACAATGAGCAGTTCTTC. The encoded protein is CASSGYRATIVSYNEQFF.

The chain has TRBV12-3 or TRBV12-4 and TRBJ1-1; D remains ambiguous. The CDR3 extends over 13 amino acids. V gave up 3 bases and J gave up 1 base, with 6 bases separating them. CDR3 residues: CASSFTRNTEAFF. The CDR3 nucleotides are TGTGCCAGCAGTTTTACGAGGAACACTGAAGCTTTCTTT.

The chain combines TRBV6-5 with TRBJ2-3; unclear D gene. Germline values: CDR1 MNHEY, CDR2 SVGAGI. The ends were cut back, 7 bases at V and 0 bases at J, with 8 bases in the middle. The CDR3 covers 13 residues. The CDR3, as DNA: TGTGCCAGCACTTGGACCAGCACAGATACGCAGTATTTT. Translated: CASTWTSTDTQYF.

The chain uses TRBV10-3 and TRBJ2-3; 7 bases map to TRBD2. CDR3 length equals 15 residues. The germline CDR1 and CDR2 sequences are ENHRY and SYGVKD. Trimming removed 6 bases from V and 2 bases from J; junction bases left unmatched: 8. The CDR3 loop is CAISGTKSFTDTQYF. CDR3 bases: TGTGCCATCAGCGGGACTAAATCATTCACAGATACGCAGTATTTT.

V gene TRBV13 combines with J gene TRBJ1-3; D uncertain. This CDR3 has 16 residues. CDR1 PRHDT and CDR2 FYEKMQ come from the germline V gene (reference sequence). The V gene lost 5 bases and the J gene lost 0 bases, with 14 bases spanning the gap. The CDR3 here is CASSPPDVSSGNTIYF. DNA of the CDR3: TGTGCCAGCAGCCCCCCCGACGTCTCCTCTGGAAACACCATATATTTT.

The chain employs TRBV11-2 and TRBJ2-1, with unresolved D. CDR3 length: 14 residues. V was cut by 3 bases and J by 2 bases, with 8 bases left in between. In germline, CDR1 is SGHAT, CDR2 FQNNGV. The CDR3 DNA reads TGTGCCAGCAGCTTCGGAAGAACCTACAATGAGCAGTTCTTC. Its translation is CASSFGRTYNEQFF.

The V call is TRBV18, the J call TRBJ2-1; 8 nucleotides match TRBD1. The length of the CDR3 is 16 residues. Germline V gene sequence: CDR1 KGHSH, CDR2 LQKENI. V lost 3 bases, J lost 9 bases, and 13 bases stayed unmatched. CDR3 sequence: CASSPLKGQGPIEQFF. The CDR3 nucleotides are TGTGCCAGCTCACCGCTTAAAGGACAGGGCCCTATTGAGCAGTTCTTC. Full variable domain (rest looked up from reference TRBV18 and TRBJ2-1): NAGVMQNPRHLVRRRGQEARLRCSPMKGHSHVYWYRQLPEEGLKFMVYLQKENIIDESGMPKERFSAEFPKEGPSILRIQQVVRGDSAAYFCASSPLKGQGPIEQFFGPGTRLTVL.

This chain connects TRBV7-3 to TRBJ1-6, with D perhaps matching TRBD1 (5 bases). This CDR3 is 14 amino acids long. CDR1 SGHTA and CDR2 FQGTGA come from the germline V gene. The V gene lost 1 base and the J gene lost 9 bases, with 10 bases spanning the gap. In nucleotides, the CDR3 is TGTGCCAGCAGCTTAAAGGGGTATTCTTCACCCCTCCACTTT. This encodes CASSLKGYSSPLHF.

The chain couples TRBV20-1 to TRBJ2-1; perhaps TRBD2 as D (7 bases). Germline CDR1 DFQATT, CDR2 SNEGSKA (reference sequence). Trimming left V 3 bases short and J 9 bases short, with 12 bases between. There are 12 residues in the CDR3. The CDR3 region is CSASLRGLEQFF. The CDR3 coding sequence is TGCAGTGCTAGTTTGCGGGGGCTTGAGCAGTTCTTC.

This clone appeared a single time. This chain connects TRBV29-1 to TRBJ2-7; the match to TRBD1 covers 10 bases. Germline V gene sequence: CDR1 SQVTM, CDR2 ANQGSEA. This CDR3 is built from 12 residues. Trimming at V came to 3 bases and at J to 6 bases, leaving 2 bases not matched to a gene. CDR3 bases: TGCAGCGTTGACGGGACAGGGGTCGAGCAGTACTTC. Translation gives CSVDGTGVEQYF.

The chain links TRBV29-1 to TRBJ2-2, with TRBD1 matching over 7 bases. Per the germline V gene, CDR1 is SQVTM and CDR2 is ANQGSEA. Unmatched junction bases numbered 3, after V lost 8 bases and J lost 0 bases. This CDR3 is built from 13 residues. CDR3 DNA: TGCAGCTCCACAGGGGCGAACACCGGGGAGCTGTTTTTT. It translates to CSSTGANTGELFF.

The chain carries TRBV19 and TRBJ1-2; perhaps TRBD1 as D (5 bases). The V end was cut by 5 bases, the J end by 4 bases, with 11 bases between. This CDR3 region has 13 residues. Germline V lookup: CDR1 LNHDA, CDR2 SQIVND (reference sequence). The CDR3 protein is CASSRGRGYGYTF. In DNA, the CDR3 is TGTGCCAGTAGTCGTGGAAGGGGCTATGGCTACACCTTC.

The CDR3 protein is CASSFMDEQFF. In DNA form, the CDR3 reads TGTGCCAGCAGCTTCATGGATGAGCAGTTCTTC. The rearrangement uses TRBV7-9 and TRBJ2-1; D gene uncertain. Between the trimmed V and J ends, which lost 3 bases and 8 bases, there was a span of 5 bases. CDR3 length: 11 residues. Germline loops: CDR1 SEHNR, CDR2 FQNEAQ (reference sequence).

Here the CDR3 DNA reads TGTGCCAGCTCACCACGGTCCGGCAGGGGCTATAGCAATCAGCCCCAGCATTTT. Translated: CASSPRSGRGYSNQPQHF. The chain joins TRBV18 to TRBJ1-5; possibly TRBD1 for D (6 bases). CDR1 is KGHSH and CDR2 is LQKENI in the germline V gene. The CDR3 is 18 amino acids. Trimming shortened V by 1 base and J by 0 bases, and 16 bases separated the two germline ends.

The CDR3 region has the DNA TGTGCCAGCAGTGTGGTTAATCAGCCCCAGCATTTT. Its translation: CASSVVNQPQHF. V gene TRBV28 combines with J gene TRBJ1-5, with D unclear. The germline CDR1 and CDR2 sequences are MDHEN and SYDVKM. Trimming shortened V by 5 bases and J by 4 bases, and 6 bases separated the two germline ends. The CDR3 covers 12 residues. Full variable domain (missing parts from reference TRBV28 and TRBJ1-5): DVKVTQSSRYLVKRTGEKVFLECVQDMDHENMFWYRQDPGLGLRLIYFSYDVKMKEKGDIPEGYSVSREKKERFSLILESASTNQTSMYLCASSVVNQPQHFGDGTRLSIL.

A note on this clone: At one of its ends the junction is not consistent with the germline gene, which may arise from a read error. The genes are TRBV28 and TRBJ2-1; TRBD1 matches 9 bases. The CDR3 extends over 14 amino acids. Germline CDR1 reads MDHEN; CDR2 reads SYDVKM. CDR3 in DNA: TGTGCCAGCAGTCTCTCGACAGGGGGGTGGGAGCGGTTCTTC. It encodes CASSLSTGGWERFF.

The chain recombines TRBV18 with TRBJ2-3; 8 nucleotides agree with TRBD2. J gave up 4 bases and V 4 bases, and 10 bases lay outside the gene matches. The CDR3 is 16 residues long. Looked up from germline, CDR1 is KGHSH and CDR2 is LQKENI. As DNA, the CDR3 is TGTGCCAGCTCACGTACCGCTCAGACTAGCGCAGATACGCAGTATTTT. Residues: CASSRTAQTSADTQYF.

The chain links TRBV6-4 to TRBJ2-3; the D gene is possibly TRBD2 (6 bases). Trimming shortened V by 4 bases and J by 4 bases, and 15 bases separated the two germline ends. In germline, CDR1 is MRHNA, CDR2 SNTAGT. The CDR3 has 15 residues. In DNA form, the CDR3 reads TGTGCCAGCAGTGCAGGGACTCCAATCTCAGATACGCAGTATTTT. Residues: CASSAGTPISDTQYF.

V is TRBV3-1 (or the pseudogene TRBV3-2) and J is TRBJ1-5; 7 nucleotides line up with TRBD1. The germline V gene encodes CDR1 LGHDT and CDR2 YNNKEL (reference sequence). The CDR3 is made up of 14 amino acids. V shed 3 bases and J 9 bases; nucleotides not matched to a gene: 8. The DNA for the CDR3 is TGTGCCAGCAGCCAGGAGGGGGCAGGGGGGCCCCAGCATTTT. It is translated as CASSQEGAGGPQHF.

This clone appeared a single time. The chain has TRBV5-4 and TRBJ2-1, with D maybe TRBD2 (6 bases). From germline, CDR1 is SGHNT and CDR2 YYREEE (reference sequence). The length of the CDR3 is 15 residues. Trimming stripped 0 bases from V and 2 bases from J, with 9 bases between. The CDR3 sequence: CASSLEAGTYNEQFF. As DNA, the CDR3 is TGTGCCAGCAGCTTGGAAGCGGGCACCTACAATGAGCAGTTCTTC. The full variable domain, with the rest looked up from reference TRBV5-4 and TRBJ2-1, is ETGVTQSPTHLIKTRGQQVTLRCSSQSGHNTVSWYQQALGQGPQFIFQYYREEENGRGNFPPRFSGLQFPNYSSELNVNALELDDSALYLCASSLEAGTYNEQFFGPGTRLTVL.

The CDR3 protein is CASSQDRPGTDTQYF. The CDR3 region has the DNA TGTGCCAGCAGCCAAGACCGCCCTGGCACAGATACGCAGTATTTT. The chain employs TRBV4-2 and TRBJ2-3, with D unclear. Germline CDR1 reads LGHNA; CDR2 reads YNFKEQ. The CDR3 consists of 15 residues. V lost 0 bases and J 1 base, leaving 8 bases between the germline ends.

The chain employs TRBV20-1 and TRBJ1-2; D gene unclear. Germline loops: CDR1 DFQATT, CDR2 SNEGSKA (reference sequence). This CDR3 has 12 amino acids. V was trimmed by 3 bases and J by 4 bases, leaving 9 bases between them. CDR3 sequence reads: CSASGVSYGYTF. CDR3 DNA: TGCAGTGCTAGTGGGGTTAGCTATGGCTACACCTTC.

The V gene is TRBV28, the J gene TRBJ1-4; D not certain. The germline gives CDR1 MDHEN, CDR2 SYDVKM. The ends were cut back, 2 bases at V and 6 bases at J, with 13 bases in the middle. This CDR3 comprises 15 residues. The CDR3 DNA is TGTGCCAGCAGTTTACAGTCCTCTGGCGATGAAAAACTGTTTTTT. Protein sequence: CASSLQSSGDEKLFF.

The V call is TRBV30, the J call TRBJ1-1, with D possibly being TRBD1 (5 bases). Per the germline V gene, CDR1 is GTSNPN and CDR2 is SVGIG (reference sequence). There are 13 residues in the CDR3. V lost 2 bases, J lost 0 bases, and 7 bases lay in between. CDR3 sequence: CAWSSRVNTEAFF. CDR3 bases: TGTGCCTGGAGTAGCAGGGTGAACACTGAAGCTTTCTTT.

Written as DNA, the CDR3 is TGTGCCAGCAGCGCAGAAGCGGGGGTCCAAGAGACCCAGTACTTC. Protein sequence: CASSAEAGVQETQYF. The chain recombines TRBV9 with TRBJ2-5; TRBD2 matches 8 bases. The CDR3 length is 15 residues. V shed 3 bases, J shed 1 base, and the junction held 5 bases outside the gene matches. Germline V lookup: CDR1 SGDLS, CDR2 YYNGEE.